The entry that follows covers one TCR beta chain sequence. The entry originates in a study of blood T cell repertoires in COVID-19. On the study more broadly: Nucleic acid was either cDNA or gDNA, and it came from T cells, B-cell-depleted T cells, or PBMCs.

As handled by the study authors: Reference gene primer amplification yielded estimated nucleated cell counts. The repertoire was sequenced with immunoSEQ multiplex PCR; TCRdb's copy has only in-frame clones and lacks some. V, J and clone size reflect that table, while D and trimming were determined from the DNA. Found here are hundreds of thousands of clones, more than 70% of them singletons; the top ten hold 7.8%. CDR1 and CDR2 from the germline V gene are SGDLS and YYNGEE. The CDR3 runs to 15 residues. V shed 0 bases, J shed 0 bases, and the junction held 2 bases outside the gene matches. This clonotype originated in a woman aged 45-59 years who had recovered from COVID-19. Sample: peripheral blood. The V call is TRBV9, the J call TRBJ1-1, with TRBD1 matching over 7 bases. For the CDR3, the DNA is TGTGCCAGCAGCGTAGGGGACAGACTGAACACTGAAGCTTTCTTT. This gives the protein CASSVGDRLNTEAFF.